The present entry profiles one TCR beta chain with its context. This sample stems from a study of T cells in Graves' hyperthyroidism and ophthalmopathy. CDR1 and CDR2 from the germline V gene are SQVTM and ANQGSEA. The germline V and J ends were trimmed by 4 bases and 4 bases, with 13 bases remaining between them. The CDR3 totals 13 residues. Regions amplified from RNA transcripts were the TCR beta CDR3 regions. During a first-round RT-PCR of the TCR CDR3, the HTBI primer set was used. TCRdb passed the multiplex PCR reads through MiXCR, listing each CDR3 protein once. Among more than 500,000 distinct CDR3 sequences listed, around 46% were seen once.

This chain uses TRBV29-1 with TRBJ1-2; D is perhaps TRBD1 (6 bases). Sequenced material: peripheral blood or thyroid tissue (not recorded which). The TCR originated in an adult woman with Graves' disease, either hyperthyroidism or ophthalmopathy (not recorded which). This chain's CDR3 is CSVAGGASYGYTF. CDR3 bases: TGCAGCGTTGCTGGGGGGGCTAGCTATGGCTACACCTTC.